The rows below give T cell receptor beta chains drawn from one sample of a study of T cells in Graves' hyperthyroidism and ophthalmopathy. One entry per CDR3 protein, called by TCRdb with MiXCR from the multiplex PCR reads. The sample lists around 570,000 distinct CDR3 sequences, 15% to 20% seen once, with about 45% in the top ten. The specimen was blood. The receptors originated from a middle-aged man with Graves' ophthalmopathy. Each CDR3 is given with its conserved first and last residue. The D gene is left open where the match is weak. Clone size is stated in some rows and not others, as once, few, many or a class when expanded.

D: -
size: many
length: 14
J: TRBJ1-1
V: TRBV12-3/TRBV12-4
DNA: TGTGCCAGCAGGGCCGACGGGGACGGGTCTGAAGCTTTCTTT
CDR3: CASRADGDGSEAFF

D: -
size: many
length: 13
J: TRBJ1-1
V: TRBV2
DNA: TGTGCCAGCAGAGTCAGGGGCAACACTGAAGCTTTCTTT
CDR3: CASRVRGNTEAFF

D: -
size: -
length: 14
J: TRBJ1-1
V: TRBV3-1
DNA: TGTGCCAGCAGCCTCCTCGGGGGGACCACTGAAGCTTTCTTT
CDR3: CASSLLGGTTEAFF

D: TRBD1
size: -
length: 15
J: TRBJ1-6
V: TRBV6-2/TRBV6-3
DNA: TGTGCCAGCAGAACCGGGACAGGCGATAATTCACCCCTCCACTTT
CDR3: CASRTGTGDNSPLHF

D: -
size: many
length: 14
J: TRBJ2-2
V: TRBV2
DNA: TGTGCCAGCAGTTCTGCCGGAATGGGCGGGGAGCTGTTTTTT
CDR3: CASSSAGMGGELFF

D: TRBD2
size: many
length: 15
J: TRBJ2-1
V: TRBV11-2
DNA: TGTGCCAGCAGCTTAGGGACTAGCGGGAGGTATGAGCAGTTCTTC
CDR3: CASSLGTSGRYEQFF

D: TRBD1
size: few
length: 14
J: TRBJ1-5
V: TRBV20-1
DNA: TGCAGTGCTTCGGACAGGGGCCTAGATCAGCCCCAGCGTTTT
CDR3: CSASDRGLDQPQRF

D: -
size: many
length: 16
J: TRBJ2-7
V: TRBV6-2/TRBV6-3
DNA: TGTGCCAGCAGTTCGAGAGGGGCAGGACTCTCCTACGAGCAGTACTTC
CDR3: CASSSRGAGLSYEQYF

D: TRBD2
size: many
length: 16
J: TRBJ2-3
V: TRBV3-1
DNA: TGTGCCAGCAGCCGAGAAATAGCGGGCGCCGAAGGGACGCAGTATTTT
CDR3: CASSREIAGAEGTQYF

D: TRBD1
size: many
length: 15
J: TRBJ2-5
V: TRBV10-3
DNA: TGTGCCATCAGTGATAGAGGGGGCCGCCAAGAGACCCAGTACTTC
CDR3: CAISDRGGRQETQYF

D: -
size: many
length: 15
J: TRBJ2-7
V: TRBV20-1
DNA: TGCAGTGCTAGAGTTCCGGGACAATCTCGCTACGAGCAGTACTTC
CDR3: CSARVPGQSRYEQYF

D: -
size: many
length: 15
J: TRBJ2-2
V: TRBV2
DNA: TGTGCCAGCAGACTGAGCGGAGCGAACACCGGGGAGCTGTTTTTT
CDR3: CASRLSGANTGELFF

D: -
size: many
length: 14
J: TRBJ2-5
V: TRBV7-3
DNA: TGTGCCAGCAGCAAAGGGGCTGCTGGGGAGACCCAGTACTTC
CDR3: CASSKGAAGETQYF

D: TRBD2
size: -
length: 15
J: TRBJ2-1
V: TRBV19
DNA: TGTGCCAGTAGTGGGCCAGCGGGGGGGCCAAATGAGCAGTTCTTC
CDR3: CASSGPAGGPNEQFF

D: -
size: many
length: 11
J: TRBJ2-1
V: TRBV30
DNA: TGTGCCTGGAATGGATTCAATGAGCAGTTCTTC
CDR3: CAWNGFNEQFF

D: -
size: few
length: 15
J: TRBJ2-2
V: TRBV7-9
DNA: TGTGCCAGCCTGGGGGAGCTGGGTAACACCGGGGAGCTGTTTTTT
CDR3: CASLGELGNTGELFF

D: TRBD1
size: -
length: 13
J: TRBJ2-7
V: TRBV7-6
DNA: TGTGCCAGCAGCTCACAGGGGGCTTACGAGCAGTACTTC
CDR3: CASSSQGAYEQYF

D: -
size: -
length: 15
J: TRBJ2-3
V: TRBV3-1
DNA: TGTGCCAGCAGCCGCGGGACTCCTGAGAGAGATACGCAGTATTTT
CDR3: CASSRGTPERDTQYF

D: -
size: -
length: 15
J: TRBJ1-6
V: TRBV9
DNA: TGTGCCAGCAGCAACAGCCCGGGACCTCGTTCACCCCTCCACTTT
CDR3: CASSNSPGPRSPLHF

D: -
size: many
length: 16
J: TRBJ2-5
V: TRBV27
DNA: TGTGCCAGCAGTTTATTAGCGGGACAGGAACAAGAGACCCAGTACTTC
CDR3: CASSLLAGQEQETQYF

D: -
size: -
length: 17
J: TRBJ2-5
V: TRBV4-3
DNA: TGCGCCAGCGGCCAAGAGTGGGGAGGAGAAGGGCAAGAGACCCAGTACTTC
CDR3: CASGQEWGGEGQETQYF

D: TRBD2
size: few
length: 18
J: TRBJ2-1
V: TRBV11-2
DNA: TGTGCCAGCAGCTTTGGAACTCGGACTAGCGGGAGAGGGCATGAGCAGTTCTTC
CDR3: CASSFGTRTSGRGHEQFF

D: -
size: -
length: 15
J: TRBJ1-5
V: TRBV6-7
DNA: TGTGCCAGCAGTATTGCGGGCTTCAAGGGTCAGCCCCAGCATTTT
CDR3: CASSIAGFKGQPQHF

D: -
size: -
length: 15
J: TRBJ2-1
V: TRBV5-8
DNA: TGTGCCAGCAGCACTGGACTGAACAACTACAATGAGCAGTTCTTC
CDR3: CASSTGLNNYNEQFF

D: -
size: -
length: 15
J: TRBJ2-3
V: TRBV4-3
DNA: TGCGCCAGCAGCCAAACAGGGGGGGAAACAGATACGCAGTATTTT
CDR3: CASSQTGGETDTQYF

D: -
size: few
length: 15
J: TRBJ2-7
V: TRBV20-1
DNA: TGCAGTGCTCCTCGGGTTGGGGGGACCTACAAGGAGCAGTACTTC
CDR3: CSAPRVGGTYKEQYF

D: -
size: few
length: 12
J: TRBJ2-7
V: TRBV20-1
DNA: TGCAGTGCCCTAGGACGGACCTACGAGCAGTACTTC
CDR3: CSALGRTYEQYF

D: -
size: -
length: 16
J: TRBJ2-5
V: TRBV5-1
DNA: TGCGCCAGCAGCTTTACCGGGACACAGTACCAAGAGACCCAGTACTTC
CDR3: CASSFTGTQYQETQYF

D: TRBD1
size: -
length: 14
J: TRBJ2-1
V: TRBV7-9
DNA: TGTGCCAGCAGCTCGTCCGGGACAGGGGGCGAGCAGTTCTTC
CDR3: CASSSSGTGGEQFF

D: -
size: many
length: 15
J: TRBJ2-5
V: TRBV7-8
DNA: TGTGCCAGCAGCCCGAGGAGCGGCGAGGCGGAGACCCAGTACTTC
CDR3: CASSPRSGEAETQYF

D: TRBD1
size: few
length: 14
J: TRBJ1-1
V: TRBV20-1
DNA: TGCAGTGCTAGAGGGACAGGTTTGGGCACTGAAGCTTTCTTT
CDR3: CSARGTGLGTEAFF

D: -
size: many
length: 14
J: TRBJ2-2
V: TRBV3-1
DNA: TGTGCCAGCAGCCAAGGAACATCCACCCGGGAGCTGTTTTTT
CDR3: CASSQGTSTRELFF

D: -
size: many
length: 13
J: TRBJ1-1
V: TRBV12-5
DNA: TGTGCTAGTGGTTTCGGGGGGCGCACTGAAGCTTTCTTT
CDR3: CASGFGGRTEAFF

D: TRBD2
size: few
length: 15
J: TRBJ2-7
V: TRBV9
DNA: TGTGCCAGCAGCGCAGAGGCGGGAGCGGTGTACGAGCAGTACTTC
CDR3: CASSAEAGAVYEQYF

D: TRBD1
size: -
length: 14
J: TRBJ1-2
V: TRBV7-9
DNA: TGTGCCAGCGGCTTGGAGACAGGGGGCTATGGCTACACCTTC
CDR3: CASGLETGGYGYTF

D: -
size: many
length: 15
J: TRBJ1-2
V: TRBV2
DNA: TGTGCCAGCAGTGAAATTGATCGGGGGCGGTATGGCTACACCTTC
CDR3: CASSEIDRGRYGYTF

D: TRBD2
size: -
length: 14
J: TRBJ2-2
V: TRBV7-3
DNA: TGTGCCAGCAGTCCCACTAGCGTGGGGGGGGAGCTGTTTTTT
CDR3: CASSPTSVGGELFF